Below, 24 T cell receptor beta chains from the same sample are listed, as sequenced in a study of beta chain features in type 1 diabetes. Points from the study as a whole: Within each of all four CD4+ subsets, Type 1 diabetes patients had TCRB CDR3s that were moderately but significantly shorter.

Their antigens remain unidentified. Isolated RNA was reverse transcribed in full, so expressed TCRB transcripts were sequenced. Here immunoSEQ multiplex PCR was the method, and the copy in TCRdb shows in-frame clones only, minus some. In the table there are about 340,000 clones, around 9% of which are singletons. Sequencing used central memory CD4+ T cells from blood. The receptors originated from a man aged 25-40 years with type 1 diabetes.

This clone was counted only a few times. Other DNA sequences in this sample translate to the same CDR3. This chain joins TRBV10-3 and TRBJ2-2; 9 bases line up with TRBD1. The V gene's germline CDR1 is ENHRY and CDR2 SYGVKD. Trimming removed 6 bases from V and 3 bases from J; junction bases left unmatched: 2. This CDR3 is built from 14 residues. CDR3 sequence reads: CAIRRDRDTGELFF. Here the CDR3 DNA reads TGTGCCATCAGACGGGACAGGGACACCGGGGAGCTGTTTTTT.

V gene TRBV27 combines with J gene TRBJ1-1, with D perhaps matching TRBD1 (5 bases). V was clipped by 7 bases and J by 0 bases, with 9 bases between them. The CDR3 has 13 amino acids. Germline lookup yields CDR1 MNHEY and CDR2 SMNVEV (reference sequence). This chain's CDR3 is CASTGTLNTEAFF. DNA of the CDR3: TGTGCCAGCACTGGGACTTTGAACACTGAAGCTTTCTTT.

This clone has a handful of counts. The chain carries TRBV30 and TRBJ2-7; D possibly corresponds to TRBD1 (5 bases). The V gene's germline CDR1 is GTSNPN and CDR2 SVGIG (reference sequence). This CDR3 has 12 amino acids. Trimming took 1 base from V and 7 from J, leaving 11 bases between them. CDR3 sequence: CAWSEGFGEQYF. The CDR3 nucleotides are TGTGCCTGGAGTGAGGGGTTCGGGGAGCAGTACTTC.

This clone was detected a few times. The DNA for the CDR3 is TGCACCAGCAGCCAAGATAGGGAACTATTCCAAGAGACCCAGTACTTC. Amino acid sequence: CTSSQDRELFQETQYF. The chain uses TRBV1 and TRBJ2-5. TRBV1 corresponds to a pseudogene. The CDR3 runs to 16 residues.

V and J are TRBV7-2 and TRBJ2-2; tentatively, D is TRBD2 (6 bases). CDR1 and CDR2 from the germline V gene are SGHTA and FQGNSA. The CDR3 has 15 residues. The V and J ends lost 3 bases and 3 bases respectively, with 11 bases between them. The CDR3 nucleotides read TGTGCCAGCAGCTTCCAGGGAGGAGACACCGGGGAGCTGTTTTTT. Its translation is CASSFQGGDTGELFF.

The CDR3 DNA reads as TGTGCCAGCAGTTCCCACGACAGGGCAGCCAAAAACATTCAGTACTTC. Its protein product is CASSSHDRAAKNIQYF. The chain couples TRBV28 to TRBJ2-4; 7 positions agree with TRBD1. Per the germline V gene, CDR1 is MDHEN and CDR2 is SYDVKM. The CDR3 is made up of 16 amino acids. V lost 4 bases, J lost 0 bases, and 6 bases stayed unmatched.

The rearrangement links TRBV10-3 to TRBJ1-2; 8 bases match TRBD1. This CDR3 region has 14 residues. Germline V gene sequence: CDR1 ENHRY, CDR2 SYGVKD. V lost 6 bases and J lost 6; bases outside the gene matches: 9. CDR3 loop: CAISKQGEKDGYTF. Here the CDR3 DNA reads TGTGCCATCAGCAAACAGGGGGAGAAGGATGGCTACACCTTC.

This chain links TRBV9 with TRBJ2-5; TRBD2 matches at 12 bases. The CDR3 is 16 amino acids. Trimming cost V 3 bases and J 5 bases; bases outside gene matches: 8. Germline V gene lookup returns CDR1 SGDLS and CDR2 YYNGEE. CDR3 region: CASSEQLAGGRETQYF. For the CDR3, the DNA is TGTGCCAGCAGCGAACAACTAGCGGGGGGCCGGGAGACCCAGTACTTC.

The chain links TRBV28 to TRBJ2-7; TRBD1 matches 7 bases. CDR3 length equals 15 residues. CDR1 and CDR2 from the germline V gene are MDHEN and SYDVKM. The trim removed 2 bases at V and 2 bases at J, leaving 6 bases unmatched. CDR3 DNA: TGTGCCAGCAGTTTACCGGGACAGATTACCTACGAGCAGTACTTC. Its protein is CASSLPGQITYEQYF. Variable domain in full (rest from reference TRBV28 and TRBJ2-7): DVKVTQSSRYLVKRTGEKVFLECVQDMDHENMFWYRQDPGLGLRLIYFSYDVKMKEKGDIPEGYSVSREKKERFSLILESASTNQTSMYLCASSLPGQITYEQYFGPGTRLTVT.

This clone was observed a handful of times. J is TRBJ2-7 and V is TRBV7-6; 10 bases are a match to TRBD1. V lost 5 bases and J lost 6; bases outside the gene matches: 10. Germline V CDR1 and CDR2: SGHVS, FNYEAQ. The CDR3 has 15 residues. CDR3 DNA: TGTGCCAGCAGCGGGGCCCGGGACAGGGGCCGCGAGCAGTACTTC. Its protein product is CASSGARDRGREQYF.

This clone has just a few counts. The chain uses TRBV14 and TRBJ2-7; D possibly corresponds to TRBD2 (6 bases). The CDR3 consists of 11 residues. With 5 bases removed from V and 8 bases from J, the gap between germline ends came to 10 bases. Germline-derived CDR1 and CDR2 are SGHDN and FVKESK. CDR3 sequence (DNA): TGTGCCAGCAGCTCGGGGGTTCAGCAGTACTTC. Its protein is CASSSGVQQYF.

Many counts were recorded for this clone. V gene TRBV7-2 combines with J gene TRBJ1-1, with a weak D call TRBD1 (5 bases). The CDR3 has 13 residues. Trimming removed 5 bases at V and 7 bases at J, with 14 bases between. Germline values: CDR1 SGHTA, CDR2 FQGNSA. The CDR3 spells CASSPGRGLEAFF. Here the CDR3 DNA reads TGTGCCAGCAGCCCGGGACGGGGACTTGAAGCTTTCTTT.

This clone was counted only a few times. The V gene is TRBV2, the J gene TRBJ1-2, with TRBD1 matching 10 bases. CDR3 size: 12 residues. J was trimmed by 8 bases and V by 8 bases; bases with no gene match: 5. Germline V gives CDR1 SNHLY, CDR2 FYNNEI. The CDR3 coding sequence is TGTGCCAGCGGGACAGGGGAGGGAGGCTACACCTTC. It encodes CASGTGEGGYTF. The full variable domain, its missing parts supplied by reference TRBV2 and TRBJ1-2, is EPEVTQTPSHQVTQMGQEVILRCVPISNHLYFYWYRQILGQKVEFLVSFYNNEISEKSEIFDDQFSVERPDGSNFTLKIRSTKLEDSAMYFCASGTGEGGYTFGSGTRLTVV.

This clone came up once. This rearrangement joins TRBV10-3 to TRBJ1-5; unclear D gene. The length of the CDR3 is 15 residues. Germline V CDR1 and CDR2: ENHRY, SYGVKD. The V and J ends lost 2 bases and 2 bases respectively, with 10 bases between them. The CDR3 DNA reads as TGTGCCATCAGTGAGAACGGGGAGGGCAATCAGCCCCAGCATTTT. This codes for CAISENGEGNQPQHF.

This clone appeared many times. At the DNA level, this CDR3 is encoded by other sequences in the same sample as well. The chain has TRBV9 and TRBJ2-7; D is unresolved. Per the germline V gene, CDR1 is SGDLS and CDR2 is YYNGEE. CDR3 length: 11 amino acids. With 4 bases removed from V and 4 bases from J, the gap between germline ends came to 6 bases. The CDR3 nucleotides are TGTGCCAGCAGCAATAATTACGAGCAGTACTTC. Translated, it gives CASSNNYEQYF.

The CDR3 reads CAIRDTQNTEAFF. CDR3 nucleotides: TGTGCCATCAGGGACACTCAGAACACTGAAGCTTTCTTT. V is TRBV10-3 and J is TRBJ1-1, with D tentatively TRBD1 (5 bases). The germline V gene has CDR1 ENHRY and CDR2 SYGVKD. The CDR3 contains 13 residues. The V end lost 6 bases, the J end lost 1 base, and 9 bases lay between the germline ends.

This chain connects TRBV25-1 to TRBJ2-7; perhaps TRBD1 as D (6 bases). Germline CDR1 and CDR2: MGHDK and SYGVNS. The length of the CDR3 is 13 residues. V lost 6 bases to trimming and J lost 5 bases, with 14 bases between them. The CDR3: CASSEQGRDEQYF. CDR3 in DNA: TGTGCCAGCAGCGAACAGGGTAGGGACGAGCAGTACTTC.

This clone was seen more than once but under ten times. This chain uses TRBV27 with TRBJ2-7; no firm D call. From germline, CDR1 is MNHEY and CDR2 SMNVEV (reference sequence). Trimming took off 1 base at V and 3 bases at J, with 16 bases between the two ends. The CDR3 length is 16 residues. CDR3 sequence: CASSLFWVSPFYEQYF. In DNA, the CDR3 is TGTGCCAGCAGTTTATTCTGGGTTTCGCCCTTCTACGAGCAGTACTTC.

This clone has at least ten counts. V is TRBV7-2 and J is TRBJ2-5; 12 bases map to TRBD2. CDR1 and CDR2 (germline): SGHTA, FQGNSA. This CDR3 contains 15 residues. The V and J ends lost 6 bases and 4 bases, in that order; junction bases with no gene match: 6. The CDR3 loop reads CASRRLAGEAETQYF. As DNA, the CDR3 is TGTGCCAGCAGGAGACTAGCGGGGGAGGCAGAGACCCAGTACTTC. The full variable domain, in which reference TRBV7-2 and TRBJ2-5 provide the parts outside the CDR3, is GAGVSQSPSNKVTEKGKDVELRCDPISGHTALYWYRQSLGQGLEFLIYFQGNSAPDKSGLPSDRFSAERTGGSVSTLTIQRTQQEDSAVYLCASRRLAGEAETQYFGPGTRLLVL.

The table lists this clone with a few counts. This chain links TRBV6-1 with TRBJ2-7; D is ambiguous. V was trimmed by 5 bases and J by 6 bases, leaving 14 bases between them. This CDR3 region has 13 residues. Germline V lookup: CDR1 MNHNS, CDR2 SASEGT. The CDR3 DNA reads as TGTGCCAGCAGTCCCGGACCTCAGCTCGAGCAGTACTTC. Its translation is CASSPGPQLEQYF.

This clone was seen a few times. This chain's CDR3 is CASSLVSGNSPLHF. CDR3 nucleotide sequence: TGTGCCAGCAGCTTGGTTTCAGGGAATTCACCCCTCCACTTT. This chain joins TRBV5-5 and TRBJ1-6; D may be TRBD1 (5 bases). V was shortened by 0 bases and J by 7 bases, with 8 bases between the two germline ends. The germline V gene encodes CDR1 SGHKS and CDR2 YYEKEE (reference sequence). The CDR3 totals 14 residues.

The CDR3 DNA reads as TGTGCCAGCACGCGGGACAGGGATCAGCCCCAGCATTTT. Translated: CASTRDRDQPQHF. V gene TRBV2 combines with J gene TRBJ1-5; 9 nucleotides line up with TRBD1. The J segment lost 5 bases and the V segment lost 7 bases, leaving 3 bases of the junction unmatched. The CDR3 is made up of 13 amino acids. Germline lookup yields CDR1 SNHLY and CDR2 FYNNEI.

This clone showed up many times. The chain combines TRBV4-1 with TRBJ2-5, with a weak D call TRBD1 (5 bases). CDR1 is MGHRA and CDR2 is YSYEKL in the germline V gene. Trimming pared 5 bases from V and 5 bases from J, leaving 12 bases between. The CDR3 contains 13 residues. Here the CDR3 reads CASSKGEPETQYF. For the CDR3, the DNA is TGCGCCAGCAGCAAAGGGGAACCGGAGACCCAGTACTTC.

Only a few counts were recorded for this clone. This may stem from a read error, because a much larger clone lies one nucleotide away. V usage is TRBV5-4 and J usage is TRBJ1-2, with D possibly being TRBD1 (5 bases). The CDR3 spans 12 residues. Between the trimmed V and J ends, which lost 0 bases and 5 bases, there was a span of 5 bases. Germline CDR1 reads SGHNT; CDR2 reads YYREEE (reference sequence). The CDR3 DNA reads TGTGCCAGCAGCTTGGGACAGTATGGCTACACCTTC. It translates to CASSLGQYGYTF.